Below are 23 T cell receptor beta chains sequenced from a single sample in a study of post-analysis software for immune sequencing data. Libraries were made from TCR beta cDNA, and they carried unique molecular identifiers. TCRdb re-called the PCR reads through MiXCR, storing one row per CDR3 protein. This sample has 160,000 or so distinct CDR3 sequences; under 40% occur once, and the top ten carry roughly 28%. The sequencing here drew on blood, taken after autologous hematopoietic stem cell transplantation. These receptors came from a girl aged 5-17 years with multiple sclerosis.

The V gene is TRBV6-1, the J gene TRBJ2-5; D is perhaps TRBD2 (5 bases). V dropped 10 bases and J dropped 2 bases, with 20 bases sitting between them. The CDR3 loop spans 15 amino acids. CDR1 MNHNS and CDR2 SASEGT come from the germline V gene. Here the CDR3 reads CATSLGERAQETQYF. DNA of the CDR3: TGTGCCACCAGCCTCGGGGAGAGGGCACAAGAGACCCAGTACTTC.

The V gene is TRBV18, the J gene TRBJ1-1; D is unresolved. Germline V gene sequence: CDR1 KGHSH, CDR2 LQKENI. The CDR3 is 13 residues long. V was clipped by 3 bases and J by 7 bases, with 12 bases between them. The CDR3 is CASSPPWSGEAFF. In nucleotides, the CDR3 is TGTGCCAGCTCACCGCCCTGGAGCGGTGAAGCTTTCTTT.

V gene TRBV12-3 or TRBV12-4 combines with J gene TRBJ2-5, with TRBD1 as a possible D gene (6 bases). The end of the DNA aligns better with TRBJ2-7, so the J call may be wrong. CDR3 length equals 12 residues. CDR3 in DNA: TGTGCCAGCAGTTTTTACAGGGCCGAGCAGTACTTC. This gives the protein CASSFYRAEQYF.

This chain uses TRBV21-1 with TRBJ2-4; the table names TRBD1, a call not compared with the DNA. The J call is doubtful: the DNA matches TRBJ2-7 better. TRBV21-1 has pseudogene status. The CDR3 consists of 16 residues. CDR3: CASSKARQGRFYEQYF. The CDR3, as DNA: TGTGCCAGCAGCAAAGCGAGGCAGGGTAGGTTCTACGAGCAGTACTTC.

This clonotype showed up many times. The chain joins TRBV29-1 to TRBJ2-7, with TRBD1 matching 8 bases. This CDR3 contains 13 residues. J lost 3 bases, V lost 3 bases, and 4 bases had no gene match. Germline-derived CDR1 and CDR2 are SQVTM and ANQGSEA. This chain's CDR3 is CSVEVDRGYEQYF. Written as DNA, the CDR3 is TGCAGCGTTGAGGTCGACAGGGGCTACGAGCAGTACTTC.

This rearrangement joins TRBV6-5 to TRBJ2-3; TRBD1 matches at 7 bases. Germline-derived CDR1 and CDR2 are MNHEY and SVGAGI. V shed 0 bases and J 2 bases; nucleotides not matched to a gene: 5. The CDR3 spans 16 residues. The CDR3 here is CASSYSSRGITDTQYF. CDR3 nucleotide sequence: TGTGCCAGCAGTTACTCGTCCAGGGGGATCACAGATACGCAGTATTTT.

The chain uses TRBV11-2 and TRBJ1-4, with a possible D match to TRBD1 (5 bases). Trimming pared 2 bases from V and 8 bases from J, leaving 9 bases between. The CDR3 is 13 amino acids. CDR1 is SGHAT, CDR2 FQNNGV, per germline. The CDR3, as DNA: TGTGCCAGCAGCTTATGGGACGCCGAAAAACTGTTTTTT. This sequence encodes CASSLWDAEKLFF.

Details on this clonotype: The junction differs from germline at one of its ends, possibly a read error. This rearrangement joins TRBV2 to TRBJ2-7; D perhaps matches TRBD2 (7 bases). The CDR3 totals 15 residues. Looked up from germline, CDR1 is SNHLY and CDR2 is FYNNEI. The CDR3 DNA follows: TGTGCCAGCAGTGACTGGGGGGGCCATGCCTACAAGCAGTACTTC. Protein product: CASSDWGGHAYKQYF.

This clonotype was observed a single time. Compared with germline, one end of the junction differs, possibly owing to a read error. The genes are TRBV19 and TRBJ1-1; a weak D match, TRBD1 (5 bases). The germline CDR1 and CDR2 sequences are LNHDA and SQIVND (reference sequence). The CDR3 sequence is 17 residues long. The CDR3 is CAGSLDRPGTRFTEAFF. In DNA form, the CDR3 reads TGTGCCGGTAGCCTCGACCGACCGGGGACCCGGTTCACTGAAGCTTTCTTT.

The CDR3: CASSLVGTSSYGYTF. The CDR3, as DNA: TGTGCCAGCAGCTTAGTTGGGACAAGTAGCTATGGCTACACCTTC. The chain carries TRBV7-2 and TRBJ1-2; weak D call: TRBD1 (6 bases). The length of the CDR3 is 15 residues. Trimming removed 1 base at V and 4 bases at J, with 13 bases between. Germline CDR1 and CDR2: SGHTA and FQGNSA.

This clonotype was counted only a few times. This chain joins TRBV5-1 and TRBJ2-7; D is perhaps TRBD1 or TRBD2 (5 bases each). V gave up 4 bases and J gave up 7 bases, with 18 bases separating them. CDR1 is SGHRS and CDR2 is YFSETQ in the germline V gene. The CDR3 covers 14 residues. The CDR3 nucleotides read TGCGCCAGCAGCCCTAGCCAGGGACCGGGGGAGCAGTACTTC. Amino acid sequence: CASSPSQGPGEQYF. The full variable domain, completed using reference TRBV5-1 and TRBJ2-7, is KAGVTQTPRYLIKTRGQQVTLSCSPISGHRSVSWYQQTPGQGLQFLFEYFSETQRNKGNFPGRFSGRQFSNSRSEMNVSTLELGDSALYLCASSPSQGPGEQYFGPGTRLTVT.

Here the CDR3 reads CASSLSSNQPQHF. The CDR3 coding sequence is TGTGCCAGCAGTTTAAGCAGCAATCAGCCCCAGCATTTT. V is TRBV12-3 or TRBV12-4 and J is TRBJ1-5; D not certain. The CDR3 has 13 residues. V lost 2 bases and J lost 1, with 3 bases in between.

This clonotype has just a few counts. The rearrangement uses TRBV7-2 and TRBJ2-7; D unclear. CDR1 SGHTA and CDR2 FQGNSA come from the germline V gene. Trimming shortened V by 2 bases and J by 0 bases, and 17 bases separated the two germline ends. The CDR3 runs 17 residues. This CDR3 reads CASSLLAGGPSSYEQYF. The CDR3 DNA follows: TGTGCCAGCAGCTTATTAGCTGGCGGACCGAGCTCCTACGAGCAGTACTTC. Full variable domain (missing parts from reference TRBV7-2 and TRBJ2-7): GAGVSQSPSNKVTEKGKDVELRCDPISGHTALYWYRQSLGQGLEFLIYFQGNSAPDKSGLPSDRFSAERTGGSVSTLTIQRTQQEDSAVYLCASSLLAGGPSSYEQYFGPGTRLTVT.

This clonotype was observed a few times. The V and J genes are TRBV12-3 or TRBV12-4 and TRBJ1-2, with D maybe TRBD1 (5 bases). The CDR3 length is 15 residues. Trimming left V 3 bases short and J 2 bases short, with 13 bases between. The CDR3: CASSFAATGNYGYTF. CDR3 coding DNA: TGTGCCAGCAGTTTTGCGGCAACAGGAAACTATGGCTACACCTTC.

Relative to its sample, this clonotype is medium-sized (0.01 to 0.1%). Compared with germline, one end of the junction differs, possibly owing to a read error. This rearrangement joins TRBV20-1 to TRBJ2-3, with 8 bases matching TRBD2. This CDR3 has 14 amino acids. CDR1 and CDR2 from the germline V gene are DFQATT and SNEGSKA (reference sequence). The CDR3 here is CSARVAGGGDTQYF. The CDR3 DNA reads as TGCAGTGCAAGAGTGGCGGGAGGTGGAGATACGCAGTATTTT.

This clonotype was seen ten or more times. This chain links TRBV7-8 with TRBJ2-1, with TRBD2 matching 11 bases. J gave up 5 bases and V 2 bases, and 5 bases lay outside the gene matches. This CDR3 is built from 16 residues. CDR1 and CDR2 (germline): SGHVS, FQNEAQ. CDR3 sequence reads: CASSLTGTSGHNEQFF. Here the CDR3 DNA reads TGTGCCAGCAGCTTAACCGGGACTAGCGGACACAATGAGCAGTTCTTC.

A remark on this clonotype: A much larger clone is a single base away; this may be a read error. As DNA, the CDR3 is TGTGCCAGCAGCCCATCGGGGGCGCTCGATCAGCCCCAGCATTTT. This encodes CASSPSGALDQPQHF. The chain recombines TRBV6-5 with TRBJ1-5; D is perhaps TRBD1 (6 bases). The V gene's germline CDR1 is MNHEY and CDR2 SVGAGI. CDR3 size: 15 residues. V was clipped by 6 bases and J by 5 bases, with 17 bases between them.

This chain uses TRBV9 with TRBJ2-5; 8 nucleotides agree with TRBD2. The CDR3 is made up of 17 amino acids. CDR1 SGDLS and CDR2 YYNGEE come from the germline V gene. Trimming removed 0 bases from V and 2 bases from J; junction bases left unmatched: 9. In DNA form, the CDR3 reads TGTGCCAGCAGCGTAGCTGGGATAGCGGGGTTACAAGAGACCCAGTACTTC. This gives the protein CASSVAGIAGLQETQYF.

This clonotype was observed a handful of times. The chain uses TRBV3-1 and TRBJ2-4; D may be TRBD2 (6 bases). CDR1 and CDR2 from the germline V gene are LGHDT and YNNKEL (reference sequence). CDR3 size: 17 residues. Trimming took 0 bases from V and 5 from J, leaving 17 bases between them. For the CDR3, the DNA is TGTGCCAGCAGCCAAGACGGTTTGGGGCCGGGGGAAAACATTCAGTACTTC. Residues: CASSQDGLGPGENIQYF.

This clonotype has only one observation. The chain joins TRBV9 to TRBJ2-2; 15 bases agree with TRBD2. With V trimmed by 4 bases and J by 2 bases, 6 bases remained unmatched. CDR3 size: 18 residues. In germline, CDR1 is SGDLS, CDR2 YYNGEE. Here the CDR3 reads CASSSRTSGRANTGELFF. The CDR3 DNA is TGTGCCAGCAGCTCGCGGACTAGCGGGAGGGCCAACACCGGGGAGCTGTTTTTT.

V gene TRBV6-1 combines with J gene TRBJ2-1, with D perhaps TRBD2 (6 bases). Trimming cost V 7 bases and J 9 bases, with 16 bases left between them. The length of the CDR3 is 13 residues. The germline CDR1 and CDR2 sequences are MNHNS and SASEGT. CDR3 nucleotide sequence: TGTGCCAGCATTCCGACTAGAGTCGGTGAGCAGTTCTTC. As protein: CASIPTRVGEQFF.

Regarding this clonotype: The junction and the germline gene differ at one end; a read error may be behind it. The chain has TRBV13 and TRBJ2-3; D is ambiguous. This CDR3 contains 17 residues. Germline lookup yields CDR1 PRHDT and CDR2 FYEKMQ (reference sequence). CDR3 protein: CASSLGLGRGYTNTQYF. In nucleotides, the CDR3 is TGTGCCAGCAGCTTAGGGCTAGGACGAGGATACACAAATACGCAGTATTTT.

V gene TRBV3-1 combines with J gene TRBJ2-7; D is unresolved. The CDR3 covers 15 residues. Germline V gene data show CDR1 as LGHDT and CDR2 as YNNKEL (reference sequence). The ends were cut back, 0 bases at V and 0 bases at J, with 9 bases in the middle. CDR3 DNA: TGTGCCAGCAGCCAAGATTGGAACTACTCCTACGAGCAGTACTTC. It specifies CASSQDWNYSYEQYF.